The 21 T cell receptor beta chains below all came from one sample that was sequenced in a study of T cells in narcolepsy. Assay used: immunoSEQ multiplex PCR; TCRdb lists only in-frame clones, some missing. There are some 25,000 clones in the sample; roughly 85% occur only once, and around 1.4% lies in the top ten. Source material: CD45RA- memory CD4+ T cells from PBMCs. The receptors were sampled from a human donor with narcolepsy.

V usage is TRBV7-7 and J usage is TRBJ2-2, with D possibly TRBD1 on 6 matching bases. The V gene lost 8 bases and the J gene lost 6 bases, with 19 bases spanning the gap. Germline CDR1 and CDR2: SSHAT and FNYEAQ (reference sequence). The CDR3 consists of 15 residues. CDR3 amino acids: CASGSQGRDAGELFF. The CDR3 DNA reads TGTGCCAGCGGGTCGCAGGGGCGCGACGCCGGGGAGCTGTTTTTT.

The rearrangement links TRBV5-1 to TRBJ2-5; 7 bases fit TRBD1. The CDR3 sequence is 17 residues long. Germline-derived CDR1 and CDR2 are SGHRS and YFSETQ. V trimming: 4 bases; J trimming: 4 bases; junction bases outside the gene matches: 16. The CDR3 nucleotides read TGCGCCAGCAGCCCCTTCTCCGGGACAGTGAAGAGAGAGACCCAGTACTTC. Residues: CASSPFSGTVKRETQYF. Together with reference TRBV5-1 and TRBJ2-5, the CDR3 gives the full variable domain: KAGVTQTPRYLIKTRGQQVTLSCSPISGHRSVSWYQQTPGQGLQFLFEYFSETQRNKGNFPGRFSGRQFSNSRSEMNVSTLELGDSALYLCASSPFSGTVKRETQYFGPGTRLLVL.

The rearrangement joins TRBV29-1 to TRBJ1-2; 7 nucleotides agree with TRBD1. The CDR3 extends over 16 amino acids. CDR1 and CDR2 from the germline V gene are SQVTM and ANQGSEA. With V trimmed by 1 base and J by 4 bases, 12 bases remained unmatched. The CDR3 sequence: CSVEGSAGGSGYGYTF. The CDR3 DNA follows: TGCAGCGTTGAAGGTTCGGCAGGGGGTAGCGGCTATGGCTACACCTTC.

To note about this clone: Other DNA sequences in this sample translate to the same CDR3. The chain joins TRBV18 to TRBJ1-1; TRBD1 aligns across 8 bases. CDR1 is KGHSH and CDR2 is LQKENI in the germline V gene. CDR3 length equals 12 residues. Unmatched junction bases numbered 1, after V lost 3 bases and J lost 7 bases. The CDR3 DNA sequence: TGTGCCAGCTCACCTGGACAGGGTGAAGCTTTCTTT. It is translated as CASSPGQGEAFF.

The chain employs TRBV5-4 and TRBJ2-3, with D perhaps TRBD1 (5 bases). The CDR3 totals 15 residues. The V gene lost 1 base and the J gene lost 2 bases, with 11 bases spanning the gap. The germline V gene encodes CDR1 SGHNT and CDR2 YYREEE (reference sequence). The CDR3 bases are TGTGCCAGCAGCTTGTTTACAGGAGCCACAGATACGCAGTATTTT. Translated: CASSLFTGATDTQYF. The full variable domain, with the rest looked up from reference TRBV5-4 and TRBJ2-3, is ETGVTQSPTHLIKTRGQQVTLRCSSQSGHNTVSWYQQALGQGPQFIFQYYREEENGRGNFPPRFSGLQFPNYSSELNVNALELDDSALYLCASSLFTGATDTQYFGPGTRLTVL.

V gene TRBV6-1 combines with J gene TRBJ1-2; D remains ambiguous. Trimming pared 7 bases from V and 3 bases from J, leaving 3 bases between. CDR3 size: 10 residues. Looked up from germline, CDR1 is MNHNS and CDR2 is SASEGT. The CDR3 nucleotides are TGTGCCAGCACAGACTATGGCTACACCTTC. Protein sequence: CASTDYGYTF.

This chain connects TRBV5-1 to TRBJ2-2, with D unclear. Trimming stripped 4 bases from V and 7 bases from J, with 8 bases between. This CDR3 is 12 amino acids long. Germline V lookup: CDR1 SGHRS, CDR2 YFSETQ. The CDR3: CASSEPSGELFF. CDR3 DNA sequence: TGCGCCAGCAGCGAACCTAGCGGGGAGCTGTTTTTT. Variable domain in full (rest from reference TRBV5-1 and TRBJ2-2): KAGVTQTPRYLIKTRGQQVTLSCSPISGHRSVSWYQQTPGQGLQFLFEYFSETQRNKGNFPGRFSGRQFSNSRSEMNVSTLELGDSALYLCASSEPSGELFFGEGSRLTVL.

The genes are TRBV2 and TRBJ2-5, with a possible D match to TRBD1 (7 bases). Per germline, CDR1 SNHLY and CDR2 FYNNEI. V was shortened by 7 bases and J by 3 bases, with 12 bases between the two germline ends. CDR3 length: 13 residues. DNA of the CDR3: TGTGCCAGCAAGGAGGGGACAGAAGAGACCCAGTACTTC. Amino acids: CASKEGTEETQYF.

A few counts support this clone. In DNA form, the CDR3 reads TGTGCCAGCAGCTCAAACAGGAACACTGAAGCTTTCTTT. This encodes CASSSNRNTEAFF. The rearrangement uses TRBV5-6 and TRBJ1-1; no clear D gene. Trimming cost V 3 bases and J 1 base, with 7 bases left between them. The V gene's germline CDR1 is SGHDT and CDR2 YYEEEE. CDR3 length: 13 amino acids.

J is TRBJ2-7 and V is TRBV6-1; D is possibly TRBD1 (5 bases). The ends were cut back, 1 base at V and 3 bases at J, with 13 bases in the middle. This CDR3 spans 15 amino acids. Germline V gene lookup returns CDR1 MNHNS and CDR2 SASEGT. The CDR3 nucleotides read TGTGCCAGCAGTGAAGAACCCAGGGTCCGCTACGAGCAGTACTTC. Residues: CASSEEPRVRYEQYF.

The rearrangement links TRBV7-2 to TRBJ2-1, with TRBD2 matching 11 bases. The J segment lost 7 bases and the V segment lost 5 bases, leaving 7 bases of the junction unmatched. CDR1 is SGHTA and CDR2 is FQGNSA in the germline V gene. There are 15 residues in the CDR3. The CDR3 sequence is CASSPALAGDNEQFF. CDR3 coding DNA: TGTGCCAGCAGCCCCGCACTAGCGGGGGATAATGAGCAGTTCTTC.

This chain uses TRBV28 with TRBJ2-7, with 7 bases lining up with TRBD1. The CDR3 extends over 11 amino acids. The germline V gene has CDR1 MDHEN and CDR2 SYDVKM. V lost 6 bases to trimming and J lost 6 bases; unmatched junction nucleotides: 2. The CDR3 loop is CASSGDSEQYF. Written as DNA, the CDR3 is TGTGCCAGCAGCGGGGACAGCGAGCAGTACTTC.

The DNA of the CDR3 is TGTGCCAGTAGCAACGGAGGGACTAGCGGGAGTTACATTCAGTACTTC. It yields the protein CASSNGGTSGSYIQYF. The rearrangement links TRBV19 to TRBJ2-4; 14 bases are a match to TRBD2. The V and J ends lost 6 bases and 8 bases, in that order; junction bases with no gene match: 9. The CDR3 has 16 amino acids. The V gene's germline CDR1 is LNHDA and CDR2 SQIVND (reference sequence).

V and J are TRBV5-1 and TRBJ1-1; 8 nucleotides agree with TRBD1. This CDR3 has 15 amino acids. Germline V gene data show CDR1 as SGHRS and CDR2 as YFSETQ. The V and J ends lost 4 bases and 0 bases, in that order; junction bases with no gene match: 5. The DNA of the CDR3 is TGCGCCAGCAGCGGAACAGGGGGGATGAACACTGAAGCTTTCTTT. Protein product: CASSGTGGMNTEAFF.

This clone was seen only once. The chain employs TRBV27 and TRBJ2-3; 9 bases are shared with TRBD1. The trim removed 7 bases at V and 4 bases at J, leaving 21 bases unmatched. This CDR3 spans 19 amino acids. CDR1 and CDR2 from the germline V gene are MNHEY and SMNVEV (reference sequence). The CDR3 protein is CASTSPRDRDTFPSDTQYF. The DNA for the CDR3 is TGTGCCAGCACCTCCCCCCGGGACAGGGATACCTTCCCGTCAGATACGCAGTATTTT.

This sequence joins TRBV6-4 and TRBJ2-1; 7 bases align to TRBD2. V was pared by 6 bases and J by 2 bases, with 4 bases of the junction left unmatched. The CDR3 extends over 14 amino acids. The V gene's germline CDR1 is MRHNA and CDR2 SNTAGT. In nucleotides, the CDR3 is TGTGCCAGCAGACGGGAGGCTACCTACAATGAGCAGTTCTTC. It codes for CASRREATYNEQFF.

The V gene is TRBV4-2, the J gene TRBJ1-1; no clear D gene. The CDR3 sequence is 16 residues long. V was shortened by 0 bases and J by 1 base, with 12 bases between the two germline ends. CDR1 and CDR2 from the germline V gene are LGHNA and YNFKEQ. CDR3 nucleotides: TGTGCCAGCAGCCAAGATATCGTGGCGGGGAACACTGAAGCTTTCTTT. Translation gives CASSQDIVAGNTEAFF.

The chain is built from TRBV11-1 and TRBJ2-5; TRBD2 agrees at 7 bases. The CDR3 has 15 residues. Trimming cost V 5 bases and J 2 bases; bases outside gene matches: 8. Germline V gives CDR1 SGHAT, CDR2 FQDESV (reference sequence). This chain's CDR3 is CASSAMGGYQETQYF. The CDR3, as DNA: TGTGCCAGCAGCGCAATGGGGGGGTATCAAGAGACCCAGTACTTC.

This rearrangement joins TRBV6-1 to TRBJ2-7; 7 bases agree with TRBD1. The V gene's germline CDR1 is MNHNS and CDR2 SASEGT. J was trimmed by 4 bases and V by 0 bases; bases with no gene match: 9. The CDR3 contains 16 residues. In DNA form, the CDR3 reads TGTGCCAGCAGTGAAGCGTTGGGGCAGGGGGAGTACGAGCAGTACTTC. The encoded protein is CASSEALGQGEYEQYF.

The V and J genes are TRBV6-1 and TRBJ2-7, with 12 bases that match TRBD2. J lost 6 bases, V lost 2 bases, and 5 bases had no gene match. The germline CDR1 and CDR2 sequences are MNHNS and SASEGT. There are 15 residues in the CDR3. CDR3 sequence reads: CASSELAGGGGEQYF. For the CDR3, the DNA is TGTGCCAGCAGTGAACTAGCGGGAGGGGGGGGCGAGCAGTACTTC.

V is TRBV13 and J is TRBJ1-1, with D hard to call. The CDR3 length is 12 residues. V was pared by 5 bases and J by 11 bases, with 15 bases between. The germline gives CDR1 PRHDT, CDR2 FYEKMQ (reference sequence). CDR3 protein: CASSRPKAGAFF. The CDR3 nucleotides read TGTGCCAGCAGCCGGCCAAAGGCGGGGGCTTTCTTT.